Listed below are T cell receptor beta chains from one sample, sequenced in a study of T cells after yellow fever vaccination. TCRdb re-called the 5' RACE reads with MiXCR, one entry per CDR3 protein. The sample lists some 300,000 distinct CDR3 sequences, approximately 10% occurring once. The sample in question was CD4+ T cells sorted from PBMCs, obtained 5 days after the yellow fever booster vaccination. These receptors all stem from a man aged 18 to 30 who received the YFV17D yellow fever vaccine. Each CDR3 is given with its conserved first and last residue. The order of the fields is J gene, clone size, V gene, D gene, CDR3 protein, CDR3 DNA. D genes are given only for firm matches. Size is omitted from some rows. Given values are once, few, many or a class for expanded clones.

TRBJ1-6 few TRBV7-4 NA CASSLGQGQSYNSPLHF TGTGCCAGCAGCTTGGGGCAGGGGCAGTCCTATAATTCACCCCTCCACTTT
TRBJ2-5 NA TRBV29-1 TRBD2 CSVTTWGGSQETQYF TGCAGCGTGACAACGTGGGGGGGTTCTCAAGAGACCCAGTACTTC
TRBJ2-2 NA TRBV7-2 NA CASITEASGELFF TGTGCCAGCATCACTGAGGCGTCCGGGGAGCTGTTTTTT
TRBJ2-3 NA TRBV15 NA CATRWGLSTDTQYF TGTGCCACCAGGTGGGGGCTTAGCACAGATACGCAGTATTTT
TRBJ2-3 many TRBV5-1 NA CASSLSDTDTQYF TGCGCCAGCAGCTTGTCGGACACAGATACGCAGTATTTT
TRBJ1-1 few TRBV7-3 NA CASSSRGGLEGSGAFF TGTGCCAGCAGCTCCAGAGGGGGGTTGGAAGGTTCGGGAGCTTTCTTT
TRBJ2-3 few TRBV6-2/TRBV6-3 TRBD2 CAPVVKRGQDTQYF TGTGCCCCTGTAGTGAAGCGGGGCCAGGATACGCAGTATTTT
TRBJ2-2 NA TRBV12-3/TRBV12-4 NA CASSEPLGTSGELFF TGTGCCAGCAGCGAACCCCTAGGGACTTCCGGGGAGCTGTTTTTT
TRBJ2-7 few TRBV18 NA CASSPPVLYEQYF TGTGCCAGCTCACCACCGGTCTTGTACGAGCAGTACTTC
TRBJ2-2 NA TRBV28 NA CASDEGGRLGGELFF TGTGCCAGCGATGAGGGGGGGCGCCTTGGAGGGGAGCTGTTTTTT
TRBJ1-4 NA TRBV20-1 NA CSAMGGYEKLFF TGCAGTGCTATGGGGGGGTACGAAAAACTGTTTTTT
TRBJ1-2 NA TRBV21-1 NA CASSKVCVAGQVDKRYGYTF TGTGCCAGCAGCAAAGTTTGTGTAGCCGGACAGGTCGATAAACGGTATGGCTACACCTTC
TRBJ2-1 many TRBV2 NA CASHGDGDEQFF TGTGCCAGCCACGGAGATGGCGATGAGCAGTTCTTC
TRBJ1-5 few TRBV29-1 NA CSVEVNGGGNQPQHF TGCAGCGTTGAAGTAAATGGAGGTGGCAATCAGCCCCAGCATTTT
TRBJ1-1 many TRBV20-1 NA CSAPDRRMTEAFF TGCAGTGCCCCCGACAGGAGGATGACTGAAGCTTTCTTT
TRBJ1-1 NA TRBV7-9 NA CASSWGSLNTEAFF TGTGCCAGCAGCTGGGGCAGCTTGAACACTGAAGCTTTCTTT
TRBJ1-2 few TRBV4-3 NA CASSQDLGLRGYTF TGCGCCAGCAGCCAAGATCTAGGGCTGAGGGGCTACACCTTC
TRBJ2-1 many TRBV5-1 TRBD2 CASSPRTSGGANEQFF TGCGCCAGCAGCCCAAGGACTAGCGGGGGGGCCAATGAGCAGTTCTTC
TRBJ2-4 NA TRBV12-3/TRBV12-4 TRBD1 CASTRRDRLNIQYF TGTGCCAGCACTCGCCGGGACAGACTAAACATTCAGTACTTC
TRBJ2-1 few TRBV7-3 TRBD2 CASSPTSGATSWNEQFF TGTGCCAGCAGCCCGACTAGCGGGGCGACCTCCTGGAATGAGCAGTTCTTC
TRBJ2-2 NA TRBV7-9 TRBD2 CASSLARGRAGELFF TGTGCCAGCAGCTTAGCCCGGGGGAGGGCCGGGGAGCTGTTTTTT
TRBJ2-1 NA TRBV5-1 NA CASSEPGVSEQFF TGCGCCAGCAGCGAGCCGGGGGTGAGTGAGCAGTTCTTC
TRBJ1-4 NA TRBV11-2 NA CASSRRGIGEKLFF TGTGCCAGCAGCCGGAGGGGTATAGGTGAAAAACTGTTTTTT
TRBJ2-3 NA TRBV18 NA CASSPPVGGPYF TGTGCCAGCTCACCACCGGTCGGGGGCCCGTATTTT